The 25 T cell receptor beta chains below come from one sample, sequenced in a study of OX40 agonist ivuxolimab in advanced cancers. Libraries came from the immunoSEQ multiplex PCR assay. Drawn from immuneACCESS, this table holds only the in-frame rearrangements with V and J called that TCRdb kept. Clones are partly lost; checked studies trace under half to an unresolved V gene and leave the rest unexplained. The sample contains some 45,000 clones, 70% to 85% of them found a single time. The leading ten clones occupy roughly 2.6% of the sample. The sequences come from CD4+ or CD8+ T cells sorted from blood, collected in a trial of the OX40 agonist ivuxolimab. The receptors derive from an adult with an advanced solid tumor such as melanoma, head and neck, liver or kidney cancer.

The CDR3: CASSRGPADNEQFF. CDR3 sequence (DNA): TGTGCCAGCAGTCGGGGACCAGCCGACAATGAGCAGTTCTTC. The chain joins TRBV6-5 to TRBJ2-1; either TRBD1 or TRBD2 may supply D (5 bases each). The germline V gene encodes CDR1 MNHEY and CDR2 SVGAGI. The CDR3 contains 14 residues. V was pared by 5 bases and J by 5 bases, with 13 bases between.

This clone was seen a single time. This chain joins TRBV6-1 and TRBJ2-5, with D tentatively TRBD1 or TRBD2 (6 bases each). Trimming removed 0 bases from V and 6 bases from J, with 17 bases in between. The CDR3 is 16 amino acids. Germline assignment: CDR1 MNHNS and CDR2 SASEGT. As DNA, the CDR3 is TGTGCCAGCAGTGAAGCGCTGGGGGGCTCTGCGAAGACCCAGTACTTC. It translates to CASSEALGGSAKTQYF.

Written as DNA, the CDR3 is TGTGCCAGCTCACCAGCCAGGGAAGTTCGCACTGAAGCTTTCTTT. Its translation: CASSPAREVRTEAFF. The chain employs TRBV18 and TRBJ1-1, with D possibly being TRBD1 (5 bases). Trimming cost V 2 bases and J 4 bases, with 14 bases left between them. Germline V gene data show CDR1 as KGHSH and CDR2 as LQKENI. This CDR3 is built from 15 residues.

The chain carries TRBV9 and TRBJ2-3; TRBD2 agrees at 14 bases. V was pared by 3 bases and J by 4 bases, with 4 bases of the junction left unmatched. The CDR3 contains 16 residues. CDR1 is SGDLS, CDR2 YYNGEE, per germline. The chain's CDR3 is CASSEGLAGDPDTQYF. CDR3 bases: TGTGCCAGCAGCGAGGGACTAGCGGGAGACCCAGATACGCAGTATTTT.

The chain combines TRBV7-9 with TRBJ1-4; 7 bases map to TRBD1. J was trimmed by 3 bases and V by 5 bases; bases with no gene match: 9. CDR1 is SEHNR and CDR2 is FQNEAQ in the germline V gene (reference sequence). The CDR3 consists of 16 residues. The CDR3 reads CASSQGWDSSNEKLFF. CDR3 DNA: TGTGCCAGCAGCCAAGGGTGGGACAGCTCTAATGAAAAACTGTTTTTT.

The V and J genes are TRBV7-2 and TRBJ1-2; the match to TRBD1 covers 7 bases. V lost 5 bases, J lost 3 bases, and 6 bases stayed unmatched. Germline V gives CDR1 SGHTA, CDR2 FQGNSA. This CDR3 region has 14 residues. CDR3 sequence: CASSPGQAYYGYTF. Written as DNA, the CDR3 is TGTGCCAGCAGCCCCGGACAGGCCTACTATGGCTACACCTTC.

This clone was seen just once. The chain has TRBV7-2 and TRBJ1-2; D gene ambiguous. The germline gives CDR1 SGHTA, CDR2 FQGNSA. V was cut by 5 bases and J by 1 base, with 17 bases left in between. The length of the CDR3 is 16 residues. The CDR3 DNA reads TGTGCCAGCAGCCTCTCAGACGCGACATTTAACTATGGCTACACCTTC. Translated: CASSLSDATFNYGYTF.

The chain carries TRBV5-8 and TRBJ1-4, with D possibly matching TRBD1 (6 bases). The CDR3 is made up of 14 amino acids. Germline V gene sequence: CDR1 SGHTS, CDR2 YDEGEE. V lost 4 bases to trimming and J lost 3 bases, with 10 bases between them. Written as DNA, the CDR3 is TGTGCCAGCAGCCAGGGGATCCCTAATGAAAAACTGTTTTTT. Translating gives CASSQGIPNEKLFF.

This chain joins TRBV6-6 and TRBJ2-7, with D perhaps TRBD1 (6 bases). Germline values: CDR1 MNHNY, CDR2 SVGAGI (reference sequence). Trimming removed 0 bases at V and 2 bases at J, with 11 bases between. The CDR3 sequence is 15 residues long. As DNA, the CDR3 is TGTGCCAGCAGTTACTCGAGGCAGGGGCCCTACGAGCAGTACTTC. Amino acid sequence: CASSYSRQGPYEQYF.

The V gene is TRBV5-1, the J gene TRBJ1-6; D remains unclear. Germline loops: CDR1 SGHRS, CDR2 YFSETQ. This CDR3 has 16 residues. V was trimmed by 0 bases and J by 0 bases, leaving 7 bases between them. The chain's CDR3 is CASSLGGSSYNSPLHF. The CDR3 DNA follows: TGCGCCAGCAGCTTGGGGGGAAGCTCCTATAATTCACCCCTCCACTTT.

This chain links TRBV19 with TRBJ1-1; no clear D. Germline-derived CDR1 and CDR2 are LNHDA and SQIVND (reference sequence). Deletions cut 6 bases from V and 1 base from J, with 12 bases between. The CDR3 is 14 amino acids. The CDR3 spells CASRHLRSNTEAFF. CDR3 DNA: TGTGCCAGTAGGCACCTCCGTTCGAACACTGAAGCTTTCTTT. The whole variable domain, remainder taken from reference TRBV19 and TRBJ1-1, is DGGITQSPKYLFRKEGQNVTLSCEQNLNHDAMYWYRQDPGQGLRLIYYSQIVNDFQKGDIAEGYSVSREKKESFPLTVTSAQKNPTAFYLCASRHLRSNTEAFFGQGTRLTVV.

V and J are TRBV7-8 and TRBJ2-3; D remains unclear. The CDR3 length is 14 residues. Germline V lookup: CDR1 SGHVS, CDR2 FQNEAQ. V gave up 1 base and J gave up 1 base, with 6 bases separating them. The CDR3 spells CASSLGWGTDTQYF. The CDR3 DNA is TGTGCCAGCAGCTTAGGGTGGGGCACAGATACGCAGTATTTT. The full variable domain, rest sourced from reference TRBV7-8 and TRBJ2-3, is GAGVSQSPRYKVAKRGQDVALRCDPISGHVSLFWYQQALGQGPEFLTYFQNEAQLDKSGLPSDRFFAERPEGSVSTLKIQRTQQEDSAVYLCASSLGWGTDTQYFGPGTRLTVL.

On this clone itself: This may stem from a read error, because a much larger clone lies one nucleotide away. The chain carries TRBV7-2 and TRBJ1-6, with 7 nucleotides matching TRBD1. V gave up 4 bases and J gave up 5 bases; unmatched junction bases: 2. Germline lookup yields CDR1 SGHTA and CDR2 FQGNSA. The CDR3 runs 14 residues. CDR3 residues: CASSWDRNNSPLHF. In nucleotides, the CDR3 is TGTGCCAGCAGCTGGGACAGAAATAATTCACCCCTCCACTTT.

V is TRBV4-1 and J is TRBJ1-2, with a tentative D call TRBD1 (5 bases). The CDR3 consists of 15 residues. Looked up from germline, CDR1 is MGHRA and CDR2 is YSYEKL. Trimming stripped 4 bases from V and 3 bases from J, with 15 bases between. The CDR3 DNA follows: TGCGCCAGCAGCCCGTCAGGGCAGGGATACTATGGCTACACCTTC. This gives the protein CASSPSGQGYYGYTF.

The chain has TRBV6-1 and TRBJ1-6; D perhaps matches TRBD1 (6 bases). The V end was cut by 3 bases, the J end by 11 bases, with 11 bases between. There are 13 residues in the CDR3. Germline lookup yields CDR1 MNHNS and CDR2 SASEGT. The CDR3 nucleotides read TGTGCCAGCAGTGACAGGGGAAGGCCACCCCTCCACTTT. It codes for CASSDRGRPPLHF.

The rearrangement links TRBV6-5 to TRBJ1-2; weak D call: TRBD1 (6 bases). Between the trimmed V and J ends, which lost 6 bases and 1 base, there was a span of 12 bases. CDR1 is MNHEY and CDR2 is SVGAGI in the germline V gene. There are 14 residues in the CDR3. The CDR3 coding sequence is TGTGCCAGCAGAACAGGGATCTATAACTATGGCTACACCTTC. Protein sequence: CASRTGIYNYGYTF.

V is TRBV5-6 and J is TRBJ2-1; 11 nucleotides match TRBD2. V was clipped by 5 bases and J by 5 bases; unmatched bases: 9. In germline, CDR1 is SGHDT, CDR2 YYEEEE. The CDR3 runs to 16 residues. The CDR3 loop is CASSAPGLAVNNEQFF. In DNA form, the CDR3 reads TGTGCCAGCAGTGCACCGGGACTAGCGGTCAACAATGAGCAGTTCTTC.

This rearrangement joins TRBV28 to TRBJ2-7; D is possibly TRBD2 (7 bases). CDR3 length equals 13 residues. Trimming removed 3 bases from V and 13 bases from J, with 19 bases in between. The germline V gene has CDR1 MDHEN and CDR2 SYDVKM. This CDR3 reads CASSLLSTGGGYF. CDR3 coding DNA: TGTGCCAGCAGTTTGCTATCCACGGGGGGCGGATACTTC.

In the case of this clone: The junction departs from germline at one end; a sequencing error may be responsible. CDR3 region: CASRYENTEAFF. The CDR3 coding sequence is TGCGCCAGCAGATATGAAAACACTGAAGCTTTCTTT. The chain carries TRBV6-1 and TRBJ1-1; unclear D gene. CDR1 is MNHNS and CDR2 is SASEGT in the germline V gene. This CDR3 comprises 12 residues.

The chain's CDR3 is CASSYFRGATEAFF. CDR3 bases: TGTGCCAGCAGCTATTTCAGGGGAGCCACTGAAGCTTTCTTT. V is TRBV7-2 and J is TRBJ1-1; the D gene is possibly TRBD1 (6 bases). V lost 4 bases to trimming and J lost 4 bases, with 13 bases between them. There are 14 residues in the CDR3. Per the germline V gene, CDR1 is SGHTA and CDR2 is FQGNSA. Full variable domain (remainder filled in from reference TRBV7-2 and TRBJ1-1): GAGVSQSPSNKVTEKGKDVELRCDPISGHTALYWYRQSLGQGLEFLIYFQGNSAPDKSGLPSDRFSAERTGGSVSTLTIQRTQQEDSAVYLCASSYFRGATEAFFGQGTRLTVV.

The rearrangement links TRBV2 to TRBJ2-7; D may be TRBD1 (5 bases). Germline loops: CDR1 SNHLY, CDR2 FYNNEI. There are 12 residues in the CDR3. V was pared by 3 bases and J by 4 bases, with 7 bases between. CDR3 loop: CASSETAYEQYF. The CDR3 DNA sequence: TGTGCCAGCAGTGAGACAGCTTACGAGCAGTACTTC.

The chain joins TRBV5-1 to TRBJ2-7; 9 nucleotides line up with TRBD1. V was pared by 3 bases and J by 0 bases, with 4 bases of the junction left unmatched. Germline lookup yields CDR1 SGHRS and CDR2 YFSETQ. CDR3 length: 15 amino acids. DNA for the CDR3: TGCGCCAGCAGCTACACGACAGGGGGCTCCTACGAGCAGTACTTC. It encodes CASSYTTGGSYEQYF.

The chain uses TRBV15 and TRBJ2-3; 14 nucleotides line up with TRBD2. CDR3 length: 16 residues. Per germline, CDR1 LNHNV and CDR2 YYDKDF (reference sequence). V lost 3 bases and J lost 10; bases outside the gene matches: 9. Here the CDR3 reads CATSSLGTSGGGPQYF. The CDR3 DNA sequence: TGTGCCACCAGCAGCCTAGGGACTAGCGGGGGTGGGCCGCAGTATTTT.

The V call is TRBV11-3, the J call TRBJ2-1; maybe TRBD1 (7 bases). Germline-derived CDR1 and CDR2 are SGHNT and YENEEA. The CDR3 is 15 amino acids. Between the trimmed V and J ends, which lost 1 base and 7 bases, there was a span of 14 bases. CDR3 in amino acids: CASSLAEGARNEQFF. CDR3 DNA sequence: TGTGCCAGCAGCTTAGCGGAGGGGGCCCGGAATGAGCAGTTCTTC.

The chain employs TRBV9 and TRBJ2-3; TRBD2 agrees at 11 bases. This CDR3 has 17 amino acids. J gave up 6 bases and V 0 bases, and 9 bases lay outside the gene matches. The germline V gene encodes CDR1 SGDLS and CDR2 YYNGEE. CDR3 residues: CASSVVGSGGASDTQYF. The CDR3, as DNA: TGTGCCAGCAGCGTAGTAGGTAGCGGGGGGGCTTCGGATACGCAGTATTTT.